The clone carrying this T cell receptor beta chain was seen many times. Its antigen is unknown. The data derive from a study of CD8 T cells in ankylosing spondylitis. By quantitative 5'-RACE with molecular barcodes, the TCR beta libraries were made. In TCRdb, the 5' RACE reads were re-called with MiXCR into one record per CDR3 protein. The sample records 400,000 or so distinct CDR3 sequences, approximately 26% being singletons. Trimming removed 2 bases at V and 4 bases at J, with 20 bases between. The CDR3 is 17 amino acids. CDR1 is MGHRA and CDR2 is YSYEKL in the germline V gene. Findings of the study overall: Clones linked to the disease showed a CD8+ phenotype. They occurred at relatively low frequencies in peripheral blood. Typical of ankylosing spondylitis blood, it appeared, was a TCR beta motif of about eight highly homologous variants. Disease-linked clones reportedly showed significant enrichment in matched ankylosing spondylitis synovial fluid.

The sequence derives from a male donor with ankylosing spondylitis. The V gene is TRBV4-1, the J gene TRBJ1-1; possibly TRBD1 for D (5 bases). Sequencing was carried out using blood, either unsorted or a sorted T cell fraction (not recorded which). This CDR3 is CASSQWDLVSPSTEAFF. The CDR3 DNA reads TGCGCCAGCAGCCAATGGGACCTCGTTTCTCCGAGCACTGAAGCTTTCTTT.